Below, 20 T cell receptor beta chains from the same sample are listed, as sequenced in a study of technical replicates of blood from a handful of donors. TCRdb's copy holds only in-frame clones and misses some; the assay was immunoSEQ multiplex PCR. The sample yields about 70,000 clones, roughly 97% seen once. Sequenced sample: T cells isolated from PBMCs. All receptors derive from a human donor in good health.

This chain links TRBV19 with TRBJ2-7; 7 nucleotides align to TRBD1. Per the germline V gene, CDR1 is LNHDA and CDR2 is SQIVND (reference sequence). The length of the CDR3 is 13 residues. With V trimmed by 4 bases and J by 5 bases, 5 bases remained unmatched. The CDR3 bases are TGTGCCAGTAGTAGGGACAGAGGGGACGAGCAGTACTTC. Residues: CASSRDRGDEQYF.

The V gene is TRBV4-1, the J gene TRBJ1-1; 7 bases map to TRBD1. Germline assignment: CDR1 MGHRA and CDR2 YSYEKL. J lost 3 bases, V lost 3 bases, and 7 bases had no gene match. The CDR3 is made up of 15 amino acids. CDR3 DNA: TGCGCCAGCAGCCATCTCCATACAGGGGACACTGAAGCTTTCTTT. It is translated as CASSHLHTGDTEAFF.

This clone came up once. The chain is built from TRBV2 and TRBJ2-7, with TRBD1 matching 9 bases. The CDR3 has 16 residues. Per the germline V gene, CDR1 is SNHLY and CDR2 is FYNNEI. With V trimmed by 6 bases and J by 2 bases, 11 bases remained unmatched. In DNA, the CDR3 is TGTGCCAGCAGCGGCTACCGGGGACAGGGAACCTACGAGCAGTACTTC. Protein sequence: CASSGYRGQGTYEQYF.

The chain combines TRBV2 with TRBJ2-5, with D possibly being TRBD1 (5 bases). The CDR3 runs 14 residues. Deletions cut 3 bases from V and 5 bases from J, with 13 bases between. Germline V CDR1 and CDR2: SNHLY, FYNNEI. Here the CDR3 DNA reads TGTGCCAGCAGTGATAGCAGGGTGGGGGAGACCCAGTACTTC. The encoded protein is CASSDSRVGETQYF.

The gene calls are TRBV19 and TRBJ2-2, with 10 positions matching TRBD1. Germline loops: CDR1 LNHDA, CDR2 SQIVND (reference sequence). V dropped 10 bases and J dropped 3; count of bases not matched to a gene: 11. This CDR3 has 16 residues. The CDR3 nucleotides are TGTGCCACCAAGACAGGGGGCTTCGAGGACACCGGGGAGCTGTTTTTT. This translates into CATKTGGFEDTGELFF.

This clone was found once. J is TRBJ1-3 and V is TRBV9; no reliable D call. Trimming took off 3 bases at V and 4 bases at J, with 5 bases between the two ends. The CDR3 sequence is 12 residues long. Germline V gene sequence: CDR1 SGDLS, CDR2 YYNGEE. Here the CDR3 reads CASSGVGNTIYF. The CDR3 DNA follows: TGTGCCAGCAGCGGAGTGGGAAACACCATATATTTT.

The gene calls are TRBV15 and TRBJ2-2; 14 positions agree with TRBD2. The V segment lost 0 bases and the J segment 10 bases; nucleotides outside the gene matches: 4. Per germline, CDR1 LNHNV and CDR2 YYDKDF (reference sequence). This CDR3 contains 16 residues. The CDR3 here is CATSRDRTSGGLELFF. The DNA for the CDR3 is TGTGCCACCAGCAGAGATCGGACTAGCGGGGGGCTGGAGCTGTTTTTT.

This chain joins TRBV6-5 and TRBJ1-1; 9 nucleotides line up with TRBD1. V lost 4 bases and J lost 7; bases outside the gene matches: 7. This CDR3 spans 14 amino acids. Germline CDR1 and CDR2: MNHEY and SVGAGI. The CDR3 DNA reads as TGTGCCAGCAGTTCTTCCGGGACAGGGTTTGAAGCTTTCTTT. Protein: CASSSSGTGFEAFF.

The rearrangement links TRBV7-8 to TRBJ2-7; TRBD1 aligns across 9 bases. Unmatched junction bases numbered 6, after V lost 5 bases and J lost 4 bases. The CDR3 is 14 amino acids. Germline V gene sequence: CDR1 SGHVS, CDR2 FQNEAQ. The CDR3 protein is CASSRDRELYEQYF. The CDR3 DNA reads TGTGCCAGCAGCAGGGACAGGGAACTATACGAGCAGTACTTC.

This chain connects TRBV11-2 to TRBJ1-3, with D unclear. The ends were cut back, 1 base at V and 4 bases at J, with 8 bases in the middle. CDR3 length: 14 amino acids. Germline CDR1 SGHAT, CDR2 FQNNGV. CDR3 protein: CASSLGAGGNTIYF. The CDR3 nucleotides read TGTGCCAGCAGCTTAGGGGCGGGCGGAAACACCATATATTTT.

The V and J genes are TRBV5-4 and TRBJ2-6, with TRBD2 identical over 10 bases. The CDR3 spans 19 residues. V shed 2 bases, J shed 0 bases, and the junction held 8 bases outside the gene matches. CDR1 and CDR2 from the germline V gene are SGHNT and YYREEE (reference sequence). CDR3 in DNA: TGTGCCAGCAGCTTATCAGCGGGAGGGCCGGGCTCTGGGGCCAACGTCCTGACTTTC. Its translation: CASSLSAGGPGSGANVLTF.

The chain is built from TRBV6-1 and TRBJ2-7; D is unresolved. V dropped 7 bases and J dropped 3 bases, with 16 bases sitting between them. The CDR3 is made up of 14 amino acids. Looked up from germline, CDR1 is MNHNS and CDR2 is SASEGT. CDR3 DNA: TGTGCCAGCATCCCACACGAAACACGCTACGAGCAGTACTTC. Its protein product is CASIPHETRYEQYF.

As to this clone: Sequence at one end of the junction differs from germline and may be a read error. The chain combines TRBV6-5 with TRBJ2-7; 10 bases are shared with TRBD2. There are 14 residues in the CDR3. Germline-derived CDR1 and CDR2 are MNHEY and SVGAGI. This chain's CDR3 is CASSYSLLAGAWDF. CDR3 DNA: TGTGCCAGCAGTTACTCTTTGCTAGCGGGGGCCTGGGACTTC.

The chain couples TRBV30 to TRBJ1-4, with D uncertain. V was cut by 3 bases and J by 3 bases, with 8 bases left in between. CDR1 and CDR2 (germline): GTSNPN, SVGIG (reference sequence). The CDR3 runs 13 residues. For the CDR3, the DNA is TGTGCCTGGAGGAGGCCAGCTAATGAAAAACTGTTTTTT. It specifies CAWRRPANEKLFF. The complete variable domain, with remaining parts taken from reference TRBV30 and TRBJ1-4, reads SQTIHQWPATLVQPVGSPLSLECTVEGTSNPNLYWYRQAAGRGLQLLFYSVGIGQISSEVPQNLSASRPQDRQFILSSKKLLLSDSGFYLCAWRRPANEKLFFGSGTQLSVL.

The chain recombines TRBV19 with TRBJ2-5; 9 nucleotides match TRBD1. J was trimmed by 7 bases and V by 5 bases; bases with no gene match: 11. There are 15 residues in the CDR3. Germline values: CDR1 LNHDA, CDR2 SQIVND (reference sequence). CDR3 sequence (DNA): TGTGCCAGTAGTTTCACCGGGACAGGGCCTTGGACCCAGTACTTC. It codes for CASSFTGTGPWTQYF.

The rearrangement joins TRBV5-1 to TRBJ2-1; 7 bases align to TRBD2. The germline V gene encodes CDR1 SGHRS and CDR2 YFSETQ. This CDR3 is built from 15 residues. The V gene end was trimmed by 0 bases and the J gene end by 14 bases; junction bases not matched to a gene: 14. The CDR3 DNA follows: TGCGCCAGCAGCTTGGTCGGCGGGAGCAATAAAGGAAAGTTCTTC. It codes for CASSLVGGSNKGKFF.

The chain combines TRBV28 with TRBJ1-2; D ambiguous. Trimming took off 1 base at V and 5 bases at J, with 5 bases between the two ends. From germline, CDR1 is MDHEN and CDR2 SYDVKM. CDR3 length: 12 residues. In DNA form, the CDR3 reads TGTGCCAGCAGTTTATTCGGTTATGGCTACACCTTC. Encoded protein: CASSLFGYGYTF.

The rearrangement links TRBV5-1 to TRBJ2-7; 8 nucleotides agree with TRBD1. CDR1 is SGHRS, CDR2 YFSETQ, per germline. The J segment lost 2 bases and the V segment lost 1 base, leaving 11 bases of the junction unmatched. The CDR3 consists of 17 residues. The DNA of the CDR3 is TGCGCCAGCAGCTTGACCTCCTCCGGGACAGGACCCTACGAGCAGTACTTC. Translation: CASSLTSSGTGPYEQYF. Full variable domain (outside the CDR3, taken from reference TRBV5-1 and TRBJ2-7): KAGVTQTPRYLIKTRGQQVTLSCSPISGHRSVSWYQQTPGQGLQFLFEYFSETQRNKGNFPGRFSGRQFSNSRSEMNVSTLELGDSALYLCASSLTSSGTGPYEQYFGPGTRLTVT.

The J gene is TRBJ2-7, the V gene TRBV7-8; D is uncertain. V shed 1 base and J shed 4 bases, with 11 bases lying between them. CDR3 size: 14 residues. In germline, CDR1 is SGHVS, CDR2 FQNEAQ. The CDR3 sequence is CASSLGYMEYEQYF. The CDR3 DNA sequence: TGTGCCAGCAGCTTAGGGTACATGGAGTACGAGCAGTACTTC.

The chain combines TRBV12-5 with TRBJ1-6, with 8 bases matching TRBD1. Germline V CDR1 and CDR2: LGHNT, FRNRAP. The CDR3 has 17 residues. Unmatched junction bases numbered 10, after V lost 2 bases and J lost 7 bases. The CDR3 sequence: CASGLILTGAKNSPLHF. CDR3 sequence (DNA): TGTGCTAGTGGTTTGATCCTGACAGGGGCTAAAAATTCACCCCTCCACTTT.